The present entry profiles one T cell receptor beta chain with its context. The CDR3 covers 12 residues. Per the germline V gene, CDR1 is WSHSY and CDR2 is SAAADI. Between the trimmed V and J ends, which lost 4 bases and 6 bases, there was a span of 7 bases. These data come from a study of preoperative IRX-2 immunotherapy in early breast cancer. Noted treatment: preoperative locoregional IRX-2 cytokine immunotherapy. This phase Ib study tested locoregional IRX-2 cytokine immunotherapy given before surgery. The table came from immunoSEQ multiplex PCR; TCRdb's copy has only in-frame clones and leaves some out. Of 35,000 to 45,000 clones listed, roughly four fifths are singletons.

The receptor was derived from a human donor with breast cancer. The sample was lymph node tissue, taken after IRX-2 immunotherapy. This chain connects TRBV10-2 to TRBJ2-1; D is ambiguous. The CDR3 sequence: CASSAPRNEQFF. The CDR3 DNA is TGCGCCAGCAGTGCCCCACGCAATGAGCAGTTCTTC.